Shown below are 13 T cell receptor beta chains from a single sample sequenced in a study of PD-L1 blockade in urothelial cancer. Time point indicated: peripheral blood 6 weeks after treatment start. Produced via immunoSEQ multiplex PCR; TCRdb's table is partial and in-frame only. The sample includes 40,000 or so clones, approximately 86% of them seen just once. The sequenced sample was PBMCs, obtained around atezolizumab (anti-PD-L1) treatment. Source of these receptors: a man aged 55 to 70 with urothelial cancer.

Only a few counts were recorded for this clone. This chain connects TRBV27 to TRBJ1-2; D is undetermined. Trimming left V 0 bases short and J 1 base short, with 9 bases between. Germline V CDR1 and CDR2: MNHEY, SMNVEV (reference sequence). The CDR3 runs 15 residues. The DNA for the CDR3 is TGTGCCAGCAGTTTATCTTATCCCAGTAACTATGGCTACACCTTC. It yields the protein CASSLSYPSNYGYTF.

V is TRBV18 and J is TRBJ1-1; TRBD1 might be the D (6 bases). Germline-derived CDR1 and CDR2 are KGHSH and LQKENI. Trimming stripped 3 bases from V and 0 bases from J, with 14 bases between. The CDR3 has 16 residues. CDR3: CASSPKVQGMNTEAFF. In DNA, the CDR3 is TGTGCCAGCTCACCGAAAGTACAGGGCATGAACACTGAAGCTTTCTTT.

In DNA, the CDR3 is TGCGCCAGCAGCATAACAACGTATGGCTACACCTTC. As protein: CASSITTYGYTF. The chain uses TRBV5-1 and TRBJ1-2; D is uncertain. CDR1 is SGHRS and CDR2 is YFSETQ in the germline V gene. The CDR3 covers 12 residues. V shed 4 bases and J shed 5 bases, with 9 bases lying between them.

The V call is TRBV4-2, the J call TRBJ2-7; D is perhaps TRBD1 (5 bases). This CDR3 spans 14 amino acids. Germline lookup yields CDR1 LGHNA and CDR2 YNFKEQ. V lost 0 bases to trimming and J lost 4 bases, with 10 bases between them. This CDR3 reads CASSQEGGAYEQYF. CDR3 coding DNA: TGTGCCAGCAGCCAAGAGGGTGGGGCGTACGAGCAGTACTTC.

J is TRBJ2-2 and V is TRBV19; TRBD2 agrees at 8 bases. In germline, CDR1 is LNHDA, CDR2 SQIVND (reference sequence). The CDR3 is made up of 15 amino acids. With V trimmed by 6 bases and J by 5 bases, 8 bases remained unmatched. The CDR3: CASRRAGEGTGELFF. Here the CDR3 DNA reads TGTGCCAGTAGACGAGCGGGAGAGGGGACCGGGGAGCTGTTTTTT.

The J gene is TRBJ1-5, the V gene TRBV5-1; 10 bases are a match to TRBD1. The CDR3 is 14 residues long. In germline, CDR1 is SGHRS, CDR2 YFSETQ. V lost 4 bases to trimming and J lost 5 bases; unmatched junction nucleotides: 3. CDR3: CASSEGQGDQPQHF. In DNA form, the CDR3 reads TGCGCCAGCAGCGAAGGACAGGGGGATCAGCCCCAGCATTTT.

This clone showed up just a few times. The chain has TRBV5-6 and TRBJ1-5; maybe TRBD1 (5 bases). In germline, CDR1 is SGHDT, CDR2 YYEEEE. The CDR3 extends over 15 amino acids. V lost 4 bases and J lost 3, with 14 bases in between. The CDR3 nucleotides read TGTGCCAGCAGCATTCAGGGAAGGTACAATCAGCCCCAGCATTTT. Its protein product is CASSIQGRYNQPQHF.

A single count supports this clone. The CDR3 bases are TGTGCCAGCAGTTTCCGGACAGGGAGCTATGGCTACACCTTC. Protein product: CASSFRTGSYGYTF. The genes are TRBV27 and TRBJ1-2, with 8 nucleotides matching TRBD1. V dropped 3 bases and J dropped 4; count of bases not matched to a gene: 4. The V gene's germline CDR1 is MNHEY and CDR2 SMNVEV (reference sequence). The CDR3 is 14 amino acids.

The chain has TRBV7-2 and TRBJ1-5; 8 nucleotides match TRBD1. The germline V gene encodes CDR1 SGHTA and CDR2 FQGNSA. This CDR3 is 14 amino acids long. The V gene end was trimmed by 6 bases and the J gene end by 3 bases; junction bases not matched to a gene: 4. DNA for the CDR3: TGTGCCAGCAGACAGGACAGGGTCAATCAGCCCCAGCATTTT. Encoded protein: CASRQDRVNQPQHF. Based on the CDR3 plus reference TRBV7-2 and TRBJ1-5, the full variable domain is GAGVSQSPSNKVTEKGKDVELRCDPISGHTALYWYRQSLGQGLEFLIYFQGNSAPDKSGLPSDRFSAERTGGSVSTLTIQRTQQEDSAVYLCASRQDRVNQPQHFGDGTRLSIL.

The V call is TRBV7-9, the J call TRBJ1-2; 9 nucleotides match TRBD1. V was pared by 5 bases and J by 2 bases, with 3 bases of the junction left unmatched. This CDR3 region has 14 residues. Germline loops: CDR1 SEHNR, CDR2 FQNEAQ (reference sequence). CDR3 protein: CASSPGQGNYGYTF. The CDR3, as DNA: TGTGCCAGCAGCCCAGGACAGGGGAACTATGGCTACACCTTC.

Here the CDR3 reads CASSLVPGENYGYTF. DNA of the CDR3: TGCGCCAGCAGCTTGGTCCCAGGGGAGAACTATGGCTACACCTTC. This chain links TRBV5-1 with TRBJ1-2; the D gene is possibly TRBD1 (6 bases). CDR1 and CDR2 (germline): SGHRS, YFSETQ. V lost 0 bases, J lost 2 bases, and 11 bases lay in between. The CDR3 spans 15 residues. Combining the CDR3 with reference TRBV5-1 and TRBJ1-2 gives the whole variable domain KAGVTQTPRYLIKTRGQQVTLSCSPISGHRSVSWYQQTPGQGLQFLFEYFSETQRNKGNFPGRFSGRQFSNSRSEMNVSTLELGDSALYLCASSLVPGENYGYTFGSGTRLTVV.

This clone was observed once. The CDR3 region is CASSYGQAVAGNTIYF. DNA of the CDR3: TGCGCCAGCAGTTACGGACAGGCAGTGGCTGGAAACACCATATATTTT. The chain carries TRBV5-1 and TRBJ1-3; 7 nucleotides line up with TRBD1. Germline loops: CDR1 SGHRS, CDR2 YFSETQ. V dropped 5 bases and J dropped 2; count of bases not matched to a gene: 10. The CDR3 is made up of 16 amino acids.

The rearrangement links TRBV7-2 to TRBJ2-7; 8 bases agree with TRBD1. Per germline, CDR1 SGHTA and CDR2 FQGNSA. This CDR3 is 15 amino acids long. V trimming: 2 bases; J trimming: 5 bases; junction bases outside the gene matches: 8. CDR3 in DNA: TGTGCCAGCAGCTTATGGTCACAGGGGGTGAACGAGCAGTACTTC. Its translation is CASSLWSQGVNEQYF.